The 5 T cell receptor beta chains given below trace back to one sample, sequenced in a study of blood T cells in healthy people across ages (dated by TCRdb to 2015 to 2017). Library generation was performed with 5' RACE. The sample was run on an Illumina HiSeq 2500. A second PCR of roughly 6 to 11 cycles was run with a J-beta primer mix and a sample-barcoded 5' primer. In-frame beta chains were kept once TCRdb had trimmed the public reads at Q25 with fastp and called clones with MiXCR. Here each entry gathers all rows of one CDR3 protein and keeps the most common genes and DNA. The sample contains just over 800,000 distinct CDR3 sequences, approximately 67% of them found a single time. The ten largest clones take up roughly 25% of the sample. Sequencing input: blood. These receptor sequences come from a man aged 30 to 39 in good health.

This chain uses TRBV28 with TRBJ2-7; TRBD2 aligns across 8 bases. The J segment lost 1 base and the V segment lost 1 base, leaving 6 bases of the junction unmatched. This CDR3 has 16 residues. Germline values: CDR1 MDHEN, CDR2 SYDVKM. CDR3 region: CASSLSHREGSYEQYF. CDR3 DNA sequence: TGTGCCAGCAGTTTATCCCACCGGGAGGGATCCTACGAGCAGTACTTC.

The chain links TRBV4-2 to TRBJ2-1; D is tentatively TRBD1 or TRBD2 (5 bases each). Per germline, CDR1 LGHNA and CDR2 YNFKEQ. V was trimmed by 1 base and J by 8 bases, leaving 15 bases between them. CDR3 length: 15 amino acids. The CDR3 nucleotides read TGTGCCAGCAGCCAAGTGAGGGGTCGTGGGGATGAGCAGTTCTTC. The encoded protein is CASSQVRGRGDEQFF.

The chain couples TRBV7-2 to TRBJ2-7; the match to TRBD1 covers 7 bases. V shed 4 bases, J shed 6 bases, and the junction held 9 bases outside the gene matches. Germline CDR1 SGHTA, CDR2 FQGNSA. The CDR3 runs 14 residues. The CDR3 spells CASSWGRGSFEQYF. The CDR3 region has the DNA TGTGCCAGCAGCTGGGGCAGGGGGAGCTTCGAGCAGTACTTC.

The chain is built from TRBV29-1 and TRBJ2-3; D is unresolved. Per the germline V gene, CDR1 is SQVTM and CDR2 is ANQGSEA. CDR3 length equals 13 residues. The V end lost 4 bases, the J end lost 5 bases, and 13 bases lay between the germline ends. The CDR3 DNA reads as TGCAGCGTTGCCGGCCACGTTGGAGATACGCAGTATTTT. Residues: CSVAGHVGDTQYF.

This clonotype was recorded once. The chain is built from TRBV29-1 and TRBJ2-3, with D uncertain. The V end lost 7 bases, the J end lost 2 bases, and 13 bases lay between the germline ends. The length of the CDR3 is 13 residues. CDR1 and CDR2 (germline): SQVTM, ANQGSEA. CDR3 in amino acids: CSDGWSFTDTQYF. The CDR3 bases are TGCAGCGACGGCTGGAGCTTCACAGATACGCAGTATTTT.